These 10 T cell receptor beta chains were sequenced from one sample in a study of T-cell reconstitution after alpha-beta-depleted transplantation in children. TCRbeta library construction was performed incorporating unique molecular identifiers. TCRdb reanalysed the PCR reads using MiXCR and keeps one entry per CDR3 protein. This table has roughly 100,000 distinct CDR3 sequences, roughly 8.3% appearing once. The sequenced sample was PBMCs from the stem cell graft donor, obtained from the stem cell graft. All receptors come from a human donor who donated a stem cell graft to a child with congenital amegakaryocytic thrombocytopenia.

About this clonotype: Because it lacks the conserved phenylalanine or tryptophan at the end, this CDR3 is likely a read error. V usage is TRBV7-2 and J usage is TRBJ2-1; unclear D gene. Trimming took 2 bases from V and 3 from J, leaving 8 bases between them. Germline-derived CDR1 and CDR2 are SGHTA and FQGNSA. The CDR3 is made up of 14 amino acids. The DNA of the CDR3 is TGTGCCAGCAGCTTACAGAGTCACTACAATGAGCAGTTCCTC. This sequence encodes CASSLQSHYNEQFL.

This clonotype was seen ten or more times. V usage is TRBV12-3 or TRBV12-4 and J usage is TRBJ1-2; 8 bases are shared with TRBD1. The CDR3 is 15 amino acids. Trimming at V came to 1 base and at J to 8 bases, leaving 9 bases not matched to a gene. The CDR3 loop is CASSLEDRVHRGYTF. The CDR3 coding sequence is TGTGCCAGCAGTTTAGAGGACAGGGTGCACCGGGGCTACACCTTC.

The genes are TRBV20-1 and TRBJ1-2, with unresolved D. The length of the CDR3 is 11 residues. Germline assignment: CDR1 DFQATT and CDR2 SNEGSKA (reference sequence). Trimming removed 8 bases from V and 1 base from J, with 8 bases in between. The CDR3 reads CSSDGNYGYTF. CDR3 nucleotides: TGCAGTTCCGACGGTAACTATGGCTACACCTTC.

The chain links TRBV20-1 to TRBJ2-3, with 13 bases fitting TRBD2. Per germline, CDR1 DFQATT and CDR2 SNEGSKA (reference sequence). The V segment lost 4 bases and the J segment 1 base; nucleotides outside the gene matches: 5. The CDR3 loop spans 16 amino acids. The CDR3 nucleotides read TGCAGTGCTATGTTGGGGACTAGCGGGGGCACAGATACGCAGTATTTT. Translated, it gives CSAMLGTSGGTDTQYF.

This clonotype was picked up many times. The chain recombines TRBV6-2 or TRBV6-3 with TRBJ1-1; TRBD1 agrees at 7 bases. Germline-derived CDR1 and CDR2 are MNHEY and SVGEGT. The CDR3 extends over 12 amino acids. The trim removed 7 bases at V and 8 bases at J, leaving 7 bases unmatched. The CDR3 DNA reads TGTGCCAGCACACGGATAGGGGGCGAAGCTTTCTTT. Its translation: CASTRIGGEAFF.

The V and J genes are TRBV2 and TRBJ2-3, with D hard to call. This CDR3 is built from 15 residues. CDR1 and CDR2 from the germline V gene are SNHLY and FYNNEI. The V end was cut by 5 bases, the J end by 4 bases, with 16 bases between. For the CDR3, the DNA is TGTGCCAGCAGTCAAAAATCCGCGGTGGCAGATACGCAGTATTTT. Translating it yields CASSQKSAVADTQYF. The whole variable domain, remainder taken from reference TRBV2 and TRBJ2-3, is EPEVTQTPSHQVTQMGQEVILRCVPISNHLYFYWYRQILGQKVEFLVSFYNNEISEKSEIFDDQFSVERPDGSNFTLKIRSTKLEDSAMYFCASSQKSAVADTQYFGPGTRLTVL.

The sample holds many counts of this clonotype. V is TRBV11-2 and J is TRBJ2-5; 11 positions agree with TRBD2. This CDR3 region has 19 residues. Trimming at V came to 4 bases and at J to 2 bases, leaving 15 bases not matched to a gene. Germline CDR1 SGHAT, CDR2 FQNNGV. Here the CDR3 reads CASSSLVLAGGAGQETQYF. The CDR3 DNA reads as TGTGCCAGCAGCTCCCTGGTGCTAGCGGGAGGCGCGGGGCAAGAGACCCAGTACTTC.

This rearrangement joins TRBV20-1 to TRBJ2-1; 8 nucleotides line up with TRBD2. After removal of 5 bases from V and 0 bases from J, the junction contained 18 bases not matched to a gene. Germline assignment: CDR1 DFQATT and CDR2 SNEGSKA (reference sequence). The CDR3 runs to 19 residues. CDR3 sequence (DNA): TGCAGTGCTGGTGCCCCCTTCTCCCAGACTAGCGTCTCCTACAATGAGCAGTTCTTC. Protein product: CSAGAPFSQTSVSYNEQFF.

This clonotype was counted at least ten times. CDR3 amino acids: CSARDPSRSGGEQFF. The DNA for the CDR3 is TGCAGTGCTAGAGATCCTAGCCGATCTGGGGGTGAGCAGTTCTTC. V usage is TRBV20-1 and J usage is TRBJ2-1; D might be TRBD1 or TRBD2, each matching 5 bases. V lost 0 bases and J 9 bases, leaving 18 bases between the germline ends. The CDR3 sequence is 15 residues long. CDR1 is DFQATT, CDR2 SNEGSKA, per germline (reference sequence).

Only a few counts were recorded for this clonotype. V gene TRBV30 combines with J gene TRBJ2-3, with TRBD2 matching over 8 bases. This CDR3 spans 14 amino acids. The germline gives CDR1 GTSNPN, CDR2 SVGIG (reference sequence). V was clipped by 6 bases and J by 4 bases; unmatched bases: 9. CDR3 in DNA: TGTGCCTGTAAGCGGGAGACTGAGGCAGATACGCAGTATTTT. It yields the protein CACKRETEADTQYF.